This TCR beta chain was recorded in a study of CD8+ T cells in alopecia areata. It was cDNA, reverse transcribed from extracted RNA, that served as the sequencing template. This table comes from immunoSEQ multiplex PCR, and its TCRdb copy is limited to in-frame clones, with some not included. The profile covers 150,000 to 200,000 clones, with about 66% appearing a single time and more than 9.5% taken by the ten largest. Per the germline V gene, CDR1 is SGHRS and CDR2 is YFSETQ. CDR3 length: 15 amino acids. V lost 0 bases to trimming and J lost 4 bases, with 12 bases between them. The rearrangement joins TRBV5-1 to TRBJ2-3; D gene uncertain. Sequencing used CD8+ T cells sorted from blood, obtained at week 0. The receptor was derived from a human donor with alopecia areata. The CDR3 DNA reads as TGCGCCAGCAGCTTGGGGGAAACGGTCGCAGATACGCAGTATTTT. It codes for CASSLGETVADTQYF.